These 7 T cell receptor beta chains were all obtained from the same sample, sequenced in a study of OX40 agonist ivuxolimab in advanced cancers. Repertoires were generated with immunoSEQ multiplex PCR, while TCRdb's copy carries only in-frame clones and drops some. The sample contains 55,000 to 70,000 clones, around 83% of which appear only once. The sample in question was CD4+ or CD8+ T cells sorted from blood, obtained in a trial of the OX40 agonist ivuxolimab. Receptor source: an adult with an advanced solid tumor such as melanoma, head and neck, liver or kidney cancer.

DNA for the CDR3: TGTGCCTCCCGACAGGGGGTCGGGACTGAAGCTTTCTTT. Protein sequence: CASRQGVGTEAFF. The chain links TRBV30 to TRBJ1-1, with 9 bases aligning to TRBD1. CDR1 and CDR2 (germline): GTSNPN, SVGIG (reference sequence). The CDR3 has 13 residues. With V trimmed by 7 bases and J by 5 bases, 8 bases remained unmatched.

This clone came up once. The rearrangement joins TRBV5-5 to TRBJ1-3; 7 bases map to TRBD1. With 3 bases clipped from V and 0 bases from J, the junction kept 3 bases outside the gene matches. CDR3 length: 15 amino acids. Per the germline V gene, CDR1 is SGHKS and CDR2 is YYEKEE (reference sequence). The CDR3 bases are TGTGCCAGCAGCTCTACAGGGGTCTCTGGAAACACCATATATTTT. It specifies CASSSTGVSGNTIYF.

The V and J genes are TRBV6-6 and TRBJ1-2; the D is unclear. V lost 0 bases, J lost 4 bases, and 6 bases lay in between. From germline, CDR1 is MNHNY and CDR2 SVGAGI (reference sequence). There are 13 residues in the CDR3. For the CDR3, the DNA is TGTGCCAGCAGTTACTCGTTCGGCTATGGCTACACCTTC. It translates to CASSYSFGYGYTF.

This clone was counted a few times. The gene calls are TRBV18 and TRBJ2-5; 9 bases are a match to TRBD1. The ends lost 4 bases at V and 4 bases at J; junction bases unmatched: 16. This CDR3 is 18 amino acids long. Germline loops: CDR1 KGHSH, CDR2 LQKENI. The CDR3 DNA reads TGTGCCAGCTCACTACCCACAAGTCACAGGGGGCTACGAGAGACCCAGTACTTC. Translation gives CASSLPTSHRGLRETQYF.

The V gene is TRBV6-5, the J gene TRBJ2-4, with D perhaps assigned TRBD1 or TRBD2 (6 bases each). The germline V and J ends were trimmed by 2 bases and 0 bases, with 11 bases remaining between them. The germline V gene encodes CDR1 MNHEY and CDR2 SVGAGI. The CDR3 contains 16 residues. Written as DNA, the CDR3 is TGTGCCAGCAGTTACGGAGGGGACATAGCCAAAAACATTCAGTACTTC. Encoded protein: CASSYGGDIAKNIQYF.

This clone was counted a few times. CDR3 sequence: CAGSRDRRQETQYF. CDR3 bases: TGTGCCGGGTCCCGGGACCGACGCCAGGAGACCCAGTACTTC. The chain is built from TRBV6-1 and TRBJ2-5; D may correspond to TRBD1 or TRBD2 (5 bases each). Trimming shortened V by 11 bases and J by 5 bases, and 21 bases separated the two germline ends. This CDR3 comprises 14 residues. Looked up from germline, CDR1 is MNHNS and CDR2 is SASEGT.

V is TRBV2 and J is TRBJ2-3; possible D gene TRBD2, 5 bases. Trimming shortened V by 4 bases and J by 0 bases, and 14 bases separated the two germline ends. The CDR3 length is 16 residues. Germline lookup yields CDR1 SNHLY and CDR2 FYNNEI. The CDR3 reads CASSALPGVSTDTQYF. The CDR3 DNA reads as TGTGCCAGCAGTGCCCTCCCCGGGGTCAGCACAGATACGCAGTATTTT.